This T cell receptor beta chain originates from a study of shared clonotypes between healthy human individuals. Looking at the study overall: A donor's plate count was three for CD4 naive and three for CD4 memory; CD8 naive had two and CD8 memory one.

It was at deep level that the assay was run. Measured with immunoSEQ multiplex PCR; TCRdb has only the in-frame clones, and not every one. The sample lists approximately 720,000 clones, about three quarters occurring once. CD45RA+ naive and CD45RA-negative memory subsets were separated from CD4+ cells. Unmatched junction bases numbered 5, after V lost 0 bases and J lost 3 bases. The CDR3 has 15 amino acids. Germline CDR1 reads SGHRS; CDR2 reads YFSETQ. The TCR sequence derives from a woman in her 30s in good health. The genes are TRBV5-1 and TRBJ2-7; 8 positions agree with TRBD1. The sample comprised memory CD4+ T cells sorted from blood. Subset indicated: CD45RA-negative fraction. This CDR3 reads CASSLGDRILYEQYF. In DNA form, the CDR3 reads TGCGCCAGCAGCTTGGGGGACAGGATACTCTACGAGCAGTACTTC.